The sequence of this T cell receptor beta chain was determined in a study of blood T cell repertoires in COVID-19. Study-wide context: Nucleic acid was either cDNA or gDNA, and it came from T cells, B-cell-depleted T cells, or PBMCs.

Measured with immunoSEQ multiplex PCR; TCRdb has only the in-frame clones, and not every one. The sample contains about 200,000 clones, 88% of which appear only once. The sequence was obtained from a human donor in a cohort sampled during active COVID-19. Source material: peripheral blood.

DNA for the CDR3: TGTGCCACCAGTGGAAGGGGGCGCGATGGCTACACCTTC. Its translation: CATSGRGRDGYTF. J is TRBJ1-2 and V is TRBV24-1; 7 nucleotides match TRBD1. The CDR3 is 13 amino acids. Trimming cost V 5 bases and J 6 bases; bases outside gene matches: 5. In germline, CDR1 is KGHDR, CDR2 SFDVKD.